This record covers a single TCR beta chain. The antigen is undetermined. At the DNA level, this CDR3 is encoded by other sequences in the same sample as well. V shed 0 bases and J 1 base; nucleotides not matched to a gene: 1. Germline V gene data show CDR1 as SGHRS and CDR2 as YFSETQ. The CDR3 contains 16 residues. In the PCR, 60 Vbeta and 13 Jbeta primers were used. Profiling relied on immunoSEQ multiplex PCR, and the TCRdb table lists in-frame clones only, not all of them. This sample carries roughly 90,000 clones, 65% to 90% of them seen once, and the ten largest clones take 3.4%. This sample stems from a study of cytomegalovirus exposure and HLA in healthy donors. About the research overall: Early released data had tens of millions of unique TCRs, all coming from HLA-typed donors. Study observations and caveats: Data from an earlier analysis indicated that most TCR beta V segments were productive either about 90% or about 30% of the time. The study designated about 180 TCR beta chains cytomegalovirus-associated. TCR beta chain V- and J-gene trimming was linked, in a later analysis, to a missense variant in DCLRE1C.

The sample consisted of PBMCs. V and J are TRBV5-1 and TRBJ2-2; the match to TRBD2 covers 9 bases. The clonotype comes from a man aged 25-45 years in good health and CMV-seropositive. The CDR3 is CASSLGLAVNTGELFF. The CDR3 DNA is TGCGCCAGCAGCTTGGGACTAGCGGTGAACACCGGGGAGCTGTTTTTT.